These 21 T cell receptor beta chains were sequenced from one sample in a study of monozygotic twins with inflammatory bowel disease. TCRdb reanalyzed the 5' RACE reads, giving one entry per CDR3 protein sequence and no DNA. The sample data list approximately 150,000 distinct CDR3 sequences. The sample consisted of blood. These receptor sequences come from a human donor with ulcerative colitis or Crohn's disease, or a healthy co-twin of an affected twin (not recorded which).

The chain has TRBV7-3 and TRBJ1-2; TCRdb outputs TRBD1, but without DNA this stays unchecked. Germline assignment: CDR1 SGHTA and CDR2 FQGTGA. This CDR3 spans 13 amino acids. The CDR3 protein is CASSLTTGAGYTF.

The chain is built from TRBV29-1 and TRBJ2-3; lacking DNA, the TRBD1 call made by TCRdb goes unchecked. The CDR3 has 12 amino acids. Germline V gene lookup returns CDR1 SQVTM and CDR2 ANQGSEA. The CDR3 here is CSVDAGEDTQYF.

The rearrangement uses TRBV5-1 and TRBJ2-5. Germline lookup yields CDR1 SGHRS and CDR2 YFSETQ. This CDR3 region has 14 residues. The chain's CDR3 is CASSLASVSETQYF.

This rearrangement joins TRBV6-5 to TRBJ2-5; with no DNA, the TCRdb D assignment of TRBD1 cannot be verified. The CDR3 has 16 amino acids. CDR1 is MNHEY, CDR2 SVGAGI, per germline. CDR3 amino acids: CASSYSRDPTQETQYF.

The chain is built from TRBV5-1 and TRBJ2-7. This CDR3 region has 14 residues. CDR1 SGHRS and CDR2 YFSETQ come from the germline V gene. The CDR3 reads CASSWDRGSYEQYF. Full variable domain (rest looked up from reference TRBV5-1 and TRBJ2-7): KAGVTQTPRYLIKTRGQQVTLSCSPISGHRSVSWYQQTPGQGLQFLFEYFSETQRNKGNFPGRFSGRQFSNSRSEMNVSTLELGDSALYLCASSWDRGSYEQYFGPGTRLTVT.

This chain links TRBV11-3 with TRBJ2-2; checking the TCRdb D call of TRBD1 is not possible without DNA. The CDR3 covers 15 residues. CDR1 and CDR2 from the germline V gene are SGHNT and YENEEA. This CDR3 reads CASSPTTGGTGELFF.

This rearrangement joins TRBV5-1 to TRBJ2-7; the D call from TCRdb, TRBD2, cannot be confirmed without DNA. The CDR3 is made up of 16 amino acids. The germline V gene encodes CDR1 SGHRS and CDR2 YFSETQ. The CDR3 reads CASSSRRSGGTYEQYF.

The chain is built from TRBV3-1 and TRBJ1-5; without DNA, the TCRdb call of TRBD1 cannot be checked. This CDR3 spans 13 amino acids. Germline V gene data show CDR1 as LGHDT and CDR2 as YNNKEL (reference sequence). This CDR3 is CASSRAGNQPQHF.

The gene calls are TRBV27 and TRBJ2-7. The CDR3 loop spans 13 amino acids. Germline V CDR1 and CDR2: MNHEY, SMNVEV (reference sequence). The CDR3 reads CASSRIDGHEQYF.

V usage is TRBV6-5 and J usage is TRBJ2-2; TCRdb's D call of TRBD2 is untestable without DNA. The CDR3 consists of 15 residues. Germline-derived CDR1 and CDR2 are MNHEY and SVGAGI. CDR3 protein: CASSYGGVNTGELFF.

V is TRBV11-2 and J is TRBJ2-1; checking the TCRdb D call of TRBD1 is not possible without DNA. The germline CDR1 and CDR2 sequences are SGHAT and FQNNGV. This CDR3 contains 15 residues. The CDR3 loop is CASSLYGTAYNEQFF.

The chain links TRBV25-1 to TRBJ2-7; there is no DNA to check the TCRdb D call of TRBD1. Per the germline V gene, CDR1 is MGHDK and CDR2 is SYGVNS. CDR3 length equals 14 residues. The CDR3: CASSASGTAYEQYF.

This chain uses TRBV5-1 with TRBJ2-7; no DNA is available, so the TRBD1 call from TCRdb remains unchecked. The germline V gene has CDR1 SGHRS and CDR2 YFSETQ. CDR3 length: 13 residues. The CDR3 protein is CASSSRDAYEQYF.

This chain joins TRBV27 and TRBJ1-5. CDR1 and CDR2 from the germline V gene are MNHEY and SMNVEV (reference sequence). CDR3 length: 14 residues. The CDR3 region is CASSFSSGNQPQHF.

The chain combines TRBV7-2 with TRBJ2-7; TCRdb picks TRBD1, but there is no DNA to check that call. Germline CDR1 and CDR2: SGHTA and FQGNSA. The CDR3 runs to 15 residues. The CDR3 sequence: CASSLDGGHTYEQYF.

V is TRBV5-1 and J is TRBJ1-1. CDR3 length equals 13 residues. Germline V gene data show CDR1 as SGHRS and CDR2 as YFSETQ. The CDR3 loop reads CASSLAGLSRTFF.

This chain's CDR3 is CTSSLPGRTSYEQYF. This chain uses TRBV7-7 with TRBJ2-7. CDR1 and CDR2 (germline): SSHAT, FNYEAQ (reference sequence). The CDR3 consists of 15 residues.

The rearrangement joins TRBV7-9 to TRBJ2-3; the TCRdb D gene call, TRBD2, has no DNA to confirm it. The germline gives CDR1 SEHNR, CDR2 FQNEAQ (reference sequence). CDR3 length equals 16 residues. The CDR3 protein is CASSSGLAGVTDTQYF.

The V call is TRBV20-1, the J call TRBJ2-7; TCRdb's D gene call, TRBD1, goes unchecked for lack of DNA. CDR1 is DFQATT, CDR2 SNEGSKA, per germline (reference sequence). This CDR3 has 12 residues. The CDR3 spells CSAGGQGYEQYF.

The chain links TRBV20-1 to TRBJ2-4; TCRdb proposes TRBD2, but this gene call is untestable without DNA. The CDR3 extends over 15 amino acids. Germline lookup yields CDR1 DFQATT and CDR2 SNEGSKA (reference sequence). The CDR3 sequence: CSARRLAGGPNIQYF.

The CDR3 sequence is CASSLTPSGGGANGELFF. The V and J genes are TRBV11-2 and TRBJ2-2; TCRdb returns TRBD1, unconfirmable since there is no DNA. Germline V gives CDR1 SGHAT, CDR2 FQNNGV. The CDR3 has 18 residues.